Listed below are T cell receptor beta chains from one sample, sequenced in a study of OX40 agonist ivuxolimab in advanced cancers. Data came from immunoSEQ multiplex PCR; TCRdb stores just in-frame clones and leaves some out. The table has under 6,500 clones, roughly two thirds seen once; the top ten hold roughly 66%. The specimen was CD4+ or CD8+ T cells sorted from blood, collected in a trial of the OX40 agonist ivuxolimab. The receptors were sampled from an adult with an advanced solid tumor such as melanoma, head and neck, liver or kidney cancer. Both conserved end residues are part of each CDR3. D genes are given only for firm matches. Clone size, where shown, is once, few, many, or a class for clones that have expanded.

>TRBJ2-2|NA|NA|TRBV27
TGTGCCAGCGGATCGAACACCGGGGAGCTGTTTTTT
CASGSNTGELFF
>TRBJ1-1|once|NA|TRBV14
TGTGCCAGCAGCCAATATGTCAGTATGAACACTGAAGCTTTCTTT
CASSQYVSMNTEAFF
>TRBJ2-3|NA|NA|TRBV9
TGTGCCAGCAGTTCCGACGGAACTAGCACAGATACGCAGTATTTT
CASSSDGTSTDTQYF
>TRBJ1-1|few|TRBD1|TRBV4-1
TGCGCCAGCAGCCTAGGACAGGGGGCCATGAACACTGAAGCTTTCTTT
CASSLGQGAMNTEAFF
>TRBJ2-5|NA|NA|TRBV11-1
TGTGCCAGCAGCTTCTACACCTTGAACCGAGAGACCCAGTACTTC
CASSFYTLNRETQYF
>TRBJ2-1|NA|NA|TRBV27
TGTGCCAGCGCCGAGCGGGTGCACAATGAGCAGTTCTTC
CASAERVHNEQFF
>TRBJ2-5|few|TRBD1|TRBV19
TGTGCCAGTAGTAAGGACAGGCTGGGGCAAGAGACCCAGTACTTC
CASSKDRLGQETQYF
>TRBJ2-7|once|NA|TRBV7-6
TGTGCCAGCAGCCAAGACAGATACGAGCAGTACTTC
CASSQDRYEQYF
>TRBJ2-7|NA|TRBD1|TRBV4-1
TGCGCCAGCAGCCAAGATTCGGCAGGGGGCTACTACGAGCAGTACTTC
CASSQDSAGGYYEQYF
>TRBJ2-1|NA|NA|TRBV15
TGTGCCACCAGCTACCGGGACACAAACAATGAGCAGTTCTTC
CATSYRDTNNEQFF
>TRBJ1-2|NA|TRBD1|TRBV4-3
TGCGCCAGCAGCCAAGATAATCCCCCGACAGGGTATGGCTACACCTTC
CASSQDNPPTGYGYTF
>TRBJ1-1|NA|TRBD1|TRBV7-3
TGTGCCAGCAGCCTAACAGGGGGCTTGAACACTGAAGCTTTCTTT
CASSLTGGLNTEAFF
>TRBJ1-1|NA|NA|TRBV19
TGTGCCAGTTGGGGAAGGCGAAACACTGAAGCTTTCTTT
CASWGRRNTEAFF
>TRBJ1-2|once|NA|TRBV29-1
TGCAGCGTTCGAAAACAGACTGGCTACACCTTC
CSVRKQTGYTF
>TRBJ2-2|NA|TRBD1|TRBV14
TGTGCCAGCAGCCAAGACCGCCACCGGGACAGGACCGGGGAGCTGTTTTTT
CASSQDRHRDRTGELFF
>TRBJ2-5|NA|NA|TRBV18
TGTGCCAGCTCACGGCCGGGGGGCCTTCGGGAGACCCAGTACTTC
CASSRPGGLRETQYF
>TRBJ1-1|medium-sized|NA|TRBV7-9
TGTGCCAGCAGCTTAGCTTTCGGCACTGAAGCTTTCTTT
CASSLAFGTEAFF
>TRBJ1-1|NA|NA|TRBV11-2
TGTGCCAGCAGCTTAACGGCTACTGAAGCTTTCTTT
CASSLTATEAFF
>TRBJ1-2|NA|TRBD1|TRBV7-9
TGTGCCAGCAGCTCGACCCCCGGGACAGGGGCCGGCTACACCTTC
CASSSTPGTGAGYTF
>TRBJ2-3|NA|TRBD2|TRBV7-6
TGTGCCAGCAGCTCGATTAGCGGGGCTGTAGATACGCAGTATTTT
CASSSISGAVDTQYF
>TRBJ1-1|NA|NA|TRBV4-3
TGCGCCAGCAGCCAAGATCTTCCCTTAGGGGCTGAAGCTTTCTTT
CASSQDLPLGAEAFF
>TRBJ1-1|NA|NA|TRBV28
TGTGCCAGCAGCCCCGAATCAATTGGTACTGAAGCTTTCTTT
CASSPESIGTEAFF